A single sample is the source of the 6 T cell receptor beta chains below, sequenced in a study of shared clonotypes between healthy human individuals. Using immunoSEQ multiplex PCR, the repertoire was profiled, and TCRdb retains in-frame clones only, with some absent. The table has a few million clones, more than 90% seen once. Sequencing was done on a sample of naive CD4+ T cells sorted from blood. Specified subset: CD45RA+ positively selected. These receptors were obtained from a man younger than 30 in good health.

J is TRBJ2-1 and V is TRBV5-5, with 8 bases aligning to TRBD2. Germline lookup yields CDR1 SGHKS and CDR2 YYEKEE (reference sequence). J was trimmed by 0 bases and V by 6 bases; bases with no gene match: 2. The CDR3 is made up of 14 amino acids. For the CDR3, the DNA is TGTGCCAGCAAGCGGGAGAGCTCCTACAATGAGCAGTTCTTC. Protein: CASKRESSYNEQFF.

This sequence joins TRBV5-1 and TRBJ2-7, with D maybe TRBD2 (6 bases). Germline loops: CDR1 SGHRS, CDR2 YFSETQ. CDR3 length: 16 residues. V dropped 3 bases and J dropped 0 bases, with 16 bases sitting between them. The CDR3 here is CASSSTGTPSSYEQYF. The DNA for the CDR3 is TGCGCCAGCAGCTCTACCGGGACTCCCAGCTCCTACGAGCAGTACTTC.

CDR3 residues: CASSPGWGLGEKLFF. In DNA form, the CDR3 reads TGCGCCAGCAGCCCGGGATGGGGCCTGGGGGAAAAACTGTTTTTT. The V call is TRBV5-1, the J call TRBJ1-4; maybe TRBD1 (5 bases). The CDR3 length is 15 residues. The germline V and J ends were trimmed by 4 bases and 8 bases, with 18 bases remaining between them. Germline lookup yields CDR1 SGHRS and CDR2 YFSETQ.

In this sample, this clone turned up a few times. This rearrangement joins TRBV19 to TRBJ1-6, with D uncertain. Germline V gives CDR1 LNHDA, CDR2 SQIVND (reference sequence). CDR3 length: 15 amino acids. V was clipped by 6 bases and J by 6 bases, with 15 bases between them. CDR3 bases: TGTGCCAGTAGGGCAGGAAGAGAAACTAATTCACCCCTCCACTTT. This gives the protein CASRAGRETNSPLHF.

A remark on this clone: At the DNA level, this CDR3 is encoded by other sequences in the same sample as well. This rearrangement joins TRBV5-1 to TRBJ2-7; TRBD2 matches 7 bases. This CDR3 comprises 13 residues. Trimming at V came to 4 bases and at J to 4 bases, leaving 5 bases not matched to a gene. The germline V gene has CDR1 SGHRS and CDR2 YFSETQ. This CDR3 reads CASSRGLSYEQYF. CDR3 DNA sequence: TGCGCCAGCAGCCGGGGACTAAGTTACGAGCAGTACTTC.

Only a few counts were recorded for this clone. This chain links TRBV7-8 with TRBJ1-5, with D possibly matching TRBD1 (5 bases). Looked up from germline, CDR1 is SGHVS and CDR2 is FQNEAQ. The CDR3 is 13 residues long. Deletions cut 1 base from V and 11 bases from J, with 12 bases between. CDR3 sequence (DNA): TGTGCCAGCAGCTTAGAGGGGAAGGGAGCCCAGCATTTT. Residues: CASSLEGKGAQHF.